Shown below are 22 T cell receptor beta chains from a single sample sequenced in a study of blood T cell repertoires in COVID-19 (TCRdb year 2020). Library generation was performed with the immunoSEQ multiplex PCR assay. Held by TCRdb, this immuneACCESS table contains in-frame sequences only and omits some clones. Under half of the omission traces to an unresolved V gene where checked; the cause of the rest is unknown. The sample profile shows about 220,000 clones; 80% of them were found once. The biggest ten clones account for more than 7% of the sample. Sequencing input: peripheral blood. The receptors come from a woman between 65 and 79 years old with acute or convalescent COVID-19.

The chain employs TRBV25-1 and TRBJ2-2; TRBD1 agrees at 7 bases. The CDR3 loop spans 15 amino acids. Germline loops: CDR1 MGHDK, CDR2 SYGVNS. The V segment lost 4 bases and the J segment 3 bases; nucleotides outside the gene matches: 5. CDR3 sequence reads: CASSGRQGYTGELFF. The CDR3 region has the DNA TGTGCCAGCAGTGGTCGACAGGGATACACCGGGGAGCTGTTTTTT.

This chain links TRBV6-5 with TRBJ1-6; a possible D gene is TRBD1 (5 bases). The length of the CDR3 is 16 residues. Germline CDR1 reads MNHEY; CDR2 reads SVGAGI. V shed 4 bases and J shed 7 bases, with 17 bases lying between them. CDR3 protein: CASSFETDPVNSPLHF. CDR3 bases: TGTGCCAGCAGTTTCGAGACAGATCCCGTAAATTCACCCCTCCACTTT.

This chain connects TRBV5-1 to TRBJ2-5; possible D gene TRBD2, 6 bases. The V end was cut by 5 bases, the J end by 1 base, with 9 bases between. This CDR3 comprises 13 residues. Germline V gives CDR1 SGHRS, CDR2 YFSETQ. The CDR3 DNA reads TGCGCCAGCAGTACGGGGGTCCAAGAGACCCAGTACTTC. Its translation: CASSTGVQETQYF.

J is TRBJ2-5 and V is TRBV18; 10 bases are a match to TRBD2. The V gene end was trimmed by 3 bases and the J gene end by 10 bases; junction bases not matched to a gene: 5. The germline V gene has CDR1 KGHSH and CDR2 LQKENI. This CDR3 comprises 13 residues. The CDR3 nucleotides read TGTGCCAGCTCACCCGGACTAGCGGACGGCCAGTACTTC. As protein: CASSPGLADGQYF.

This chain joins TRBV7-8 and TRBJ1-1, with 7 bases matching TRBD1. The V and J ends lost 5 bases and 1 base, in that order; junction bases with no gene match: 7. Germline CDR1 SGHVS, CDR2 FQNEAQ. The CDR3 is 15 residues long. The CDR3 nucleotides are TGTGCCAGCAGCCCAAGAAGGACAGGGAACACTGAAGCTTTCTTT. It is translated as CASSPRRTGNTEAFF.

CDR3 sequence (DNA): TGTGCCAGCAGCCCTCGGGGGTTCACTTTCAACACTGAAGCTTTCTTT. It specifies CASSPRGFTFNTEAFF. The chain joins TRBV5-4 to TRBJ1-1, with D perhaps matching TRBD1 (5 bases). This CDR3 has 16 residues. V shed 4 bases and J shed 2 bases, with 18 bases lying between them. CDR1 and CDR2 from the germline V gene are SGHNT and YYREEE (reference sequence).

The chain recombines TRBV30 with TRBJ2-2; D may be TRBD1 (5 bases). CDR1 and CDR2 (germline): GTSNPN, SVGIG (reference sequence). The CDR3 sequence is 14 residues long. Trimming stripped 8 bases from V and 0 bases from J, with 13 bases between. Here the CDR3 DNA reads TGTGCCAGGAATAGGGGTCCGAACACCGGGGAGCTGTTTTTT. Translating it yields CARNRGPNTGELFF.

As concerns this clone: One end of the junction varies from germline; a read error may be responsible. The V gene is TRBV18, the J gene TRBJ1-2; D unresolved. The length of the CDR3 is 18 residues. The V gene's germline CDR1 is KGHSH and CDR2 LQKENI. The DNA of the CDR3 is TGTGCCAGCTCACCACCGTCGAGTCGTTTCGGGTTTGGATATGGCTACATCTTC. This sequence encodes CASSPPSSRFGFGYGYIF.

The chain couples TRBV2 to TRBJ2-3; possible D gene TRBD1, 6 bases. The CDR3 contains 15 residues. Germline V lookup: CDR1 SNHLY, CDR2 FYNNEI. The ends were cut back, 8 bases at V and 0 bases at J, with 15 bases in the middle. The DNA for the CDR3 is TGTGCCAGCCGAGGTGACAGGACTAGCACAGATACGCAGTATTTT. This sequence encodes CASRGDRTSTDTQYF.

V is TRBV7-2 and J is TRBJ2-5; 7 bases are a match to TRBD2. The CDR3 extends over 13 amino acids. V lost 6 bases, J lost 2 bases, and 3 bases stayed unmatched. Looked up from germline, CDR1 is SGHTA and CDR2 is FQGNSA. The CDR3 nucleotides read TGTGCCAGCAGTCCGGGACTACAAGAGACCCAGTACTTC. Translation: CASSPGLQETQYF.

The rearrangement links TRBV12-3 or TRBV12-4 to TRBJ2-1; 7 nucleotides agree with TRBD1. The CDR3 is made up of 12 amino acids. V lost 6 bases to trimming and J lost 11 bases; unmatched junction nucleotides: 7. As DNA, the CDR3 is TGTGCCAGCAGAACAACAGGGGCCAAGCAGTTCTTC. It is translated as CASRTTGAKQFF.

This sequence joins TRBV27 and TRBJ1-6; no clear D. V was trimmed by 0 bases and J by 8 bases, leaving 11 bases between them. This CDR3 is 15 amino acids long. Per germline, CDR1 MNHEY and CDR2 SMNVEV (reference sequence). CDR3: CASSLSGSKYSPLHF. The CDR3 nucleotides read TGTGCCAGCAGTTTATCGGGCAGTAAATATTCACCCCTCCACTTT.

The chain carries TRBV3-1 (or the pseudogene TRBV3-2) and TRBJ1-1; 11 nucleotides match TRBD1. Losses at the gene ends were 6 bases for V and 5 bases for J; bases not matched to a gene: 2. The CDR3 loop spans 13 amino acids. Looked up from germline, CDR1 is LGHDT and CDR2 is YNNKEL (reference sequence). CDR3 nucleotide sequence: TGTGCCAGCAGACGGGACAGGGGGACTGAAGCTTTCTTT. This encodes CASRRDRGTEAFF.

The chain recombines TRBV10-2 with TRBJ2-7; no clear D gene. Deletions cut 0 bases from V and 9 bases from J, with 12 bases between. This CDR3 is 13 amino acids long. The V gene's germline CDR1 is WSHSY and CDR2 SAAADI. This CDR3 reads CASSESIASGQYF. The CDR3 region has the DNA TGCGCCAGCAGTGAGTCGATCGCTTCAGGGCAGTACTTC.

The chain couples TRBV2 to TRBJ1-2, with a weak D call TRBD1 (5 bases). The CDR3 is made up of 14 amino acids. Trimming removed 5 bases from V and 1 base from J, with 11 bases in between. Germline values: CDR1 SNHLY, CDR2 FYNNEI. Written as DNA, the CDR3 is TGTGCCAGCAGTTATATGGGACTTAACTATGGCTACACCTTC. This sequence encodes CASSYMGLNYGYTF.

This rearrangement joins TRBV5-1 to TRBJ2-1; TRBD2 matches 9 bases. V lost 6 bases to trimming and J lost 7 bases; unmatched junction nucleotides: 14. Germline CDR1 is SGHRS and CDR2 is YFSETQ. This CDR3 is built from 16 residues. The chain's CDR3 is CASTPIAGVPTNEQFF. CDR3 nucleotides: TGCGCCAGCACCCCGATAGCGGGGGTACCTACTAATGAGCAGTTCTTC.

This clone has only a few counts. The CDR3 bases are TGTGCCACCAGTGAAGGACAGGGAACGCCTGGGGCCAACGTCCTGACTTTC. Translating it yields CATSEGQGTPGANVLTF. This sequence joins TRBV24-1 and TRBJ2-6; 8 bases are shared with TRBD1. The ends lost 4 bases at V and 2 bases at J; junction bases unmatched: 6. CDR1 is KGHDR, CDR2 SFDVKD, per germline. CDR3 length equals 17 residues.

The chain combines TRBV28 with TRBJ2-7; 7 bases are a match to TRBD1. Germline V gene data show CDR1 as MDHEN and CDR2 as SYDVKM. The CDR3 consists of 13 residues. V shed 8 bases, J shed 2 bases, and the junction held 6 bases outside the gene matches. CDR3 residues: CASGNRGPYEQYV. The CDR3 DNA follows: TGTGCCAGCGGAAACAGGGGCCCCTACGAGCAGTACGTC.

The CDR3 coding sequence is TGTGCCAGCAGCTTAAGGGGTGGGGGACTAGCGGGGTTCACAGATACGCAGTATTTT. It translates to CASSLRGGGLAGFTDTQYF. The genes are TRBV7-3 and TRBJ2-3; 13 bases are a match to TRBD2. V was clipped by 1 base and J by 2 bases; unmatched bases: 9. The CDR3 contains 19 residues. Germline CDR1 SGHTA, CDR2 FQGTGA.

The chain couples TRBV5-8 to TRBJ2-5; 11 positions match TRBD1. The CDR3 is 16 residues long. V lost 1 base, J lost 3 bases, and 5 bases stayed unmatched. The germline V gene encodes CDR1 SGHTS and CDR2 YDEGEE. The CDR3 region has the DNA TGTGCCAGCAGCTTGAAAAGGGACAGGGGGAAAGAGACCCAGTACTTC. Translating it yields CASSLKRDRGKETQYF.

This clone was observed a single time. V is TRBV5-1 and J is TRBJ2-1, with TRBD1 as a possible D gene (6 bases). Trimming took 2 bases from V and 10 from J, leaving 7 bases between them. In germline, CDR1 is SGHRS, CDR2 YFSETQ. The CDR3 contains 11 residues. Written as DNA, the CDR3 is TGCGCCAGCAGCTTAAGGGGGGAGCAGTTCTTC. It encodes CASSLRGEQFF.

This sequence joins TRBV9 and TRBJ2-1, with D maybe TRBD2 (6 bases). Trimming removed 2 bases from V and 1 base from J, with 10 bases in between. Germline V gives CDR1 SGDLS, CDR2 YYNGEE. There are 15 residues in the CDR3. CDR3 sequence: CASSVQEGSYNEQFF. The CDR3 coding sequence is TGTGCCAGCAGCGTCCAGGAGGGGTCCTACAATGAGCAGTTCTTC.